These 21 T cell receptor beta chains were all obtained from the same sample, sequenced in a study of T cell responses to AZD1222 COVID-19 vaccine. Generated by immunoSEQ multiplex PCR, the TCRdb table keeps only in-frame clones and is missing some. The sample gives 150,000 or so clones, around 94% of which show up once; around 0.66% is in the top ten. Sample: peripheral blood, taken on day 0 of AZD1222 vaccination. These receptors all come from an adult in good health.

The chain employs TRBV29-1 and TRBJ1-2; D not resolved. Trimming removed 1 base from V and 6 bases from J, with 9 bases in between. The length of the CDR3 is 12 residues. Germline lookup yields CDR1 SQVTM and CDR2 ANQGSEA. CDR3 in DNA: TGCAGCGTTGAAGTGGGATTCAATGGCTACACCTTC. Translation gives CSVEVGFNGYTF. Combining the CDR3 with reference TRBV29-1 and TRBJ1-2 gives the whole variable domain SAVISQKPSRDICQRGTSLTIQCQVDSQVTMMFWYRQQPGQSLTLIATANQGSEATYESGFVIDKFPISRPNLTFSTLTVSNMSPEDSSIYLCSVEVGFNGYTFGSGTRLTVV.

The chain has TRBV6-5 and TRBJ1-1, with D possibly being TRBD1 (6 bases). V was trimmed by 2 bases and J by 4 bases, leaving 14 bases between them. Germline CDR1 MNHEY, CDR2 SVGAGI. The CDR3 covers 15 residues. DNA for the CDR3: TGTGCCAGCAGTTACGCACGGGGGGGGCCCACTGAAGCTTTCTTT. Protein: CASSYARGGPTEAFF.

J is TRBJ2-1 and V is TRBV2; 10 bases align to TRBD1. V shed 4 bases and J 4 bases; nucleotides not matched to a gene: 7. Germline CDR1 SNHLY, CDR2 FYNNEI. The CDR3 is 16 amino acids. The CDR3 loop is CASSVWDRGLYNEQFF. The CDR3 coding sequence is TGTGCCAGCAGTGTATGGGACAGGGGTTTATACAATGAGCAGTTCTTC.

This clone turned up a few times. The V and J genes are TRBV5-4 and TRBJ1-1; a weak D match, TRBD1 (6 bases). This CDR3 contains 16 residues. CDR1 is SGHNT, CDR2 YYREEE, per germline (reference sequence). V dropped 5 bases and J dropped 4 bases, with 21 bases sitting between them. CDR3 nucleotide sequence: TGTGCCAGCAGGGGGCAGAGGGGGGGCCTCCCCACTGAAGCTTTCTTT. Amino acid sequence: CASRGQRGGLPTEAFF.

V gene TRBV9 combines with J gene TRBJ2-7; the D gene is possibly TRBD1 (6 bases). The CDR3 runs 14 residues. Germline CDR1 reads SGDLS; CDR2 reads YYNGEE. Trimming cost V 2 bases and J 2 bases, with 11 bases left between them. The CDR3 nucleotides read TGTGCCAGCAGCGTCGGACAGTTACCCTACGAGCAGTACTTC. It translates to CASSVGQLPYEQYF.

The chain joins TRBV7-9 to TRBJ1-5, with 8 nucleotides matching TRBD1. There are 14 residues in the CDR3. J lost 7 bases, V lost 4 bases, and 6 bases had no gene match. The germline V gene encodes CDR1 SEHNR and CDR2 FQNEAQ (reference sequence). DNA of the CDR3: TGTGCCAGCAGCTCACAGGGGGAGGACCAGCCCCAGCATTTT. This translates into CASSSQGEDQPQHF.

V usage is TRBV6-5 and J usage is TRBJ2-2, with 7 bases identical to TRBD1. The CDR3 length is 14 residues. The ends lost 11 bases at V and 6 bases at J; junction bases unmatched: 12. Germline loops: CDR1 MNHEY, CDR2 SVGAGI. This CDR3 reads CAGRDRADAGELFF. DNA of the CDR3: TGTGCCGGAAGAGACAGGGCGGACGCCGGGGAGCTGTTTTTT.

This chain uses TRBV29-1 with TRBJ1-1; 7 bases fit TRBD1. Germline values: CDR1 SQVTM, CDR2 ANQGSEA. There are 13 residues in the CDR3. V shed 5 bases, J shed 5 bases, and the junction held 8 bases outside the gene matches. CDR3 DNA: TGCAGCGTTCGCAATAGGGGGCGAACTGAAGCTTTCTTT. Translated: CSVRNRGRTEAFF. Full variable domain (outside the CDR3, taken from reference TRBV29-1 and TRBJ1-1): SAVISQKPSRDICQRGTSLTIQCQVDSQVTMMFWYRQQPGQSLTLIATANQGSEATYESGFVIDKFPISRPNLTFSTLTVSNMSPEDSSIYLCSVRNRGRTEAFFGQGTRLTVV.

V and J are TRBV20-1 and TRBJ1-1; D might be TRBD1 (5 bases). The CDR3 consists of 10 residues. The germline CDR1 and CDR2 sequences are DFQATT and SNEGSKA (reference sequence). V was cut by 7 bases and J by 7 bases, with 10 bases left in between. The CDR3 nucleotides read TGCAGTGGTCGGGGGGGTGAAGCTTTCTTT. Residues: CSGRGGEAFF.

In its sample, this clone was seen a few times. The J gene is TRBJ1-1, the V gene TRBV9; D is undetermined. Germline values: CDR1 SGDLS, CDR2 YYNGEE. V lost 0 bases and J 1 base, leaving 4 bases between the germline ends. This CDR3 is built from 13 residues. Here the CDR3 DNA reads TGTGCCAGCAGCGTAGACGGGAACACTGAAGCTTTCTTT. This encodes CASSVDGNTEAFF.

This clone was detected a few times. The genes are TRBV30 and TRBJ2-2; TRBD1 matches 8 bases. V lost 3 bases to trimming and J lost 5 bases; unmatched junction nucleotides: 8. Germline loops: CDR1 GTSNPN, CDR2 SVGIG (reference sequence). CDR3 size: 15 residues. CDR3 sequence: CAWSRDRGTTGELFF. CDR3 in DNA: TGTGCCTGGAGCCGCGACAGGGGAACAACCGGGGAGCTGTTTTTT.

V is TRBV7-9 and J is TRBJ1-1; D is ambiguous. The CDR3 length is 14 residues. Germline lookup yields CDR1 SEHNR and CDR2 FQNEAQ (reference sequence). V gave up 1 base and J gave up 3 bases, with 9 bases separating them. The CDR3 DNA reads as TGTGCCAGCAGCTTAGGTTCACTAGACACTGAAGCTTTCTTT. Protein product: CASSLGSLDTEAFF.

The chain has TRBV30 and TRBJ1-4; D uncertain. The CDR3 totals 14 residues. Trimming removed 0 bases from V and 7 bases from J, with 12 bases in between. The germline V gene has CDR1 GTSNPN and CDR2 SVGIG (reference sequence). CDR3 sequence (DNA): TGTGCCTGGAGTGTAGTAATCTGGGGTGAAAAACTGTTTTTT. Protein: CAWSVVIWGEKLFF. The complete variable domain, with remaining parts taken from reference TRBV30 and TRBJ1-4, reads SQTIHQWPATLVQPVGSPLSLECTVEGTSNPNLYWYRQAAGRGLQLLFYSVGIGQISSEVPQNLSASRPQDRQFILSSKKLLLSDSGFYLCAWSVVIWGEKLFFGSGTQLSVL.

The chain couples TRBV7-9 to TRBJ1-3; TRBD1 matches at 9 bases. CDR3 length: 16 residues. Losses at the gene ends were 4 bases for V and 3 bases for J; bases not matched to a gene: 7. Germline V gene data show CDR1 as SEHNR and CDR2 as FQNEAQ (reference sequence). The CDR3 coding sequence is TGTGCCAGCAGCTCCGGGACAGGGAGTTTTGGAAACACCATATATTTT. As protein: CASSSGTGSFGNTIYF.

The chain links TRBV12-3 or TRBV12-4 to TRBJ2-6, with unresolved D. This CDR3 region has 12 residues. V shed 6 bases and J shed 10 bases, with 10 bases lying between them. The CDR3 nucleotides read TGTGCCAGCAGGGTGGAACGGAACGTCCTGACTTTC. Its protein product is CASRVERNVLTF.

V gene TRBV27 combines with J gene TRBJ2-6; D is unresolved. The CDR3 spans 15 residues. The germline CDR1 and CDR2 sequences are MNHEY and SMNVEV (reference sequence). Trimming took off 7 bases at V and 2 bases at J, with 12 bases between the two ends. CDR3 nucleotide sequence: TGTGCCAGCAACCCTTCCCAGGCTGGGGCCAACGTCCTGACTTTC. This gives the protein CASNPSQAGANVLTF.

This clone occurred a few times. CDR3 DNA: TGTGCCAGCAGCGATTTCCGGGACAGCCCTGACGAGCAGTACTTC. Translation: CASSDFRDSPDEQYF. The J gene is TRBJ2-7, the V gene TRBV2; 7 bases agree with TRBD1. Germline V gene lookup returns CDR1 SNHLY and CDR2 FYNNEI. The V and J ends lost 6 bases and 5 bases, in that order; junction bases with no gene match: 13. The CDR3 extends over 15 amino acids.

The gene calls are TRBV5-1 and TRBJ1-3, with unresolved D. Germline V gene data show CDR1 as SGHRS and CDR2 as YFSETQ. The CDR3 is made up of 13 amino acids. Deletions cut 0 bases from V and 7 bases from J, with 8 bases between. The CDR3 loop is CASSLERSNTIYF. In DNA, the CDR3 is TGCGCCAGCAGCTTGGAGCGGAGCAACACCATATATTTT.

Here the CDR3 reads CASSPAWSSYNEQFF. Here the CDR3 DNA reads TGTGCCAGCAGCCCCGCCTGGAGCTCCTACAATGAGCAGTTCTTC. The chain couples TRBV7-6 to TRBJ2-1; D unresolved. The CDR3 totals 15 residues. Germline CDR1 SGHVS, CDR2 FNYEAQ. Trimming took off 5 bases at V and 0 bases at J, with 11 bases between the two ends.

The chain combines TRBV9 with TRBJ2-1, with TRBD1 identical over 9 bases. The V gene end was trimmed by 2 bases and the J gene end by 8 bases; junction bases not matched to a gene: 8. The germline V gene has CDR1 SGDLS and CDR2 YYNGEE. This CDR3 has 15 amino acids. Here the CDR3 reads CASSVGTGISYEQFF. The CDR3 DNA sequence: TGTGCCAGCAGCGTCGGGACAGGGATATCATATGAGCAGTTCTTC.

This clone was found once. The chain uses TRBV11-3 and TRBJ2-1; D perhaps matches TRBD2 (5 bases). Germline V gene sequence: CDR1 SGHNT, CDR2 YENEEA. V dropped 5 bases and J dropped 4 bases, with 15 bases sitting between them. This CDR3 contains 15 residues. CDR3 coding DNA: TGTGCCAGCAGCCCCACGGCCGGGGAATACAATGAGCAGTTCTTC. It translates to CASSPTAGEYNEQFF.